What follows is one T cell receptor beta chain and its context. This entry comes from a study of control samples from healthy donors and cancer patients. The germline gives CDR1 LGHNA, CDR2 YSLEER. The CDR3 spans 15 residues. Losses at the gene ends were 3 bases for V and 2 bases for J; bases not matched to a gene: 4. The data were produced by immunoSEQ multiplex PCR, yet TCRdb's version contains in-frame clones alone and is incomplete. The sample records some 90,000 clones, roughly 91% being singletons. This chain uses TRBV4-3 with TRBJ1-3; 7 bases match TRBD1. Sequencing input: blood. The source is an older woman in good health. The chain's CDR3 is CASSQLQGPGNTIYF. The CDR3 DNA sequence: TGCGCCAGCAGCCAGCTACAGGGGCCTGGAAACACCATATATTTT.